The 21 T cell receptor beta chains given below trace back to one sample, sequenced in a study of cytomegalovirus exposure and HLA in healthy donors. Method: immunoSEQ multiplex PCR; TCRdb's copy keeps in-frame clones and lacks some. This table holds about 250,000 clones, more than 85% found once. The sequencing input was PBMCs. These receptors were obtained from a man between 18 and 35 years old in good health and CMV-seropositive.

V is TRBV5-4 and J is TRBJ1-2; perhaps TRBD1 as D (5 bases). CDR1 and CDR2 from the germline V gene are SGHNT and YYREEE (reference sequence). Trimming removed 4 bases from V and 8 bases from J, with 24 bases in between. This CDR3 comprises 16 residues. Here the CDR3 reads CASSPAYGKGPGGYTF. As DNA, the CDR3 is TGTGCCAGCAGCCCAGCATACGGCAAGGGACCCGGAGGCTACACCTTC.

This clone was detected only once. This chain joins TRBV18 and TRBJ2-7; a possible D gene is TRBD2 (5 bases). The CDR3 sequence is 14 residues long. From germline, CDR1 is KGHSH and CDR2 LQKENI. With 1 base removed from V and 2 bases from J, the gap between germline ends came to 9 bases. CDR3 in amino acids: CASSPRRGTYEQYF. Here the CDR3 DNA reads TGTGCCAGCTCACCACGACGGGGAACCTACGAGCAGTACTTC.

The chain uses TRBV2 and TRBJ2-3; 8 positions agree with TRBD2. Germline CDR1 SNHLY, CDR2 FYNNEI. The length of the CDR3 is 14 residues. The V and J ends lost 1 base and 5 bases, in that order; junction bases with no gene match: 2. The CDR3 DNA sequence: TGTGCCAGCAGTGAAGACGGGAGGGGAGATACGCAGTATTTT. It is translated as CASSEDGRGDTQYF.

The chain uses TRBV7-9 and TRBJ1-1; 7 bases map to TRBD1. The CDR3 contains 14 residues. After removal of 3 bases from V and 6 bases from J, the junction contained 7 bases not matched to a gene. CDR1 SEHNR and CDR2 FQNEAQ come from the germline V gene (reference sequence). CDR3 loop: CASSFRQGSSEAFF. The CDR3 DNA follows: TGTGCCAGCAGCTTCAGACAGGGATCTTCTGAAGCTTTCTTT.

The chain is built from TRBV28 and TRBJ1-2, with 7 nucleotides matching TRBD1. Germline trimming cut 4 bases from V and 6 bases from J; bases unmatched to any gene: 5. Germline loops: CDR1 MDHEN, CDR2 SYDVKM. The CDR3 has 13 residues. CDR3 residues: CASSSGGYHGYTF. CDR3 nucleotide sequence: TGTGCCAGCAGTTCAGGGGGGTACCATGGCTACACCTTC.

The chain couples TRBV7-2 to TRBJ2-3, with D perhaps assigned TRBD1 or TRBD2 (5 bases each). The CDR3 length is 16 residues. V shed 1 base and J shed 1 base, with 12 bases lying between them. From germline, CDR1 is SGHTA and CDR2 FQGNSA. This chain's CDR3 is CASSLGGRGGTDTQYF. The CDR3 nucleotides are TGTGCCAGCAGCTTAGGGGGGAGAGGGGGCACAGATACGCAGTATTTT.

The chain is built from TRBV30 and TRBJ1-1; D perhaps matches TRBD1 (5 bases). Germline-derived CDR1 and CDR2 are GTSNPN and SVGIG (reference sequence). V dropped 5 bases and J dropped 5 bases, with 24 bases sitting between them. This CDR3 comprises 16 residues. The CDR3 DNA sequence: TGTGCCTGGGGGGGTTCAGTCCCCTCGGGTGGGACTGAAGCTTTCTTT. This translates into CAWGGSVPSGGTEAFF. Variable domain in full (rest from reference TRBV30 and TRBJ1-1): SQTIHQWPATLVQPVGSPLSLECTVEGTSNPNLYWYRQAAGRGLQLLFYSVGIGQISSEVPQNLSASRPQDRQFILSSKKLLLSDSGFYLCAWGGSVPSGGTEAFFGQGTRLTVV.

The CDR3 is CASRWGQGLNEKLFF. The DNA for the CDR3 is TGCGCCAGCAGATGGGGACAGGGGTTAAATGAAAAACTGTTTTTT. This chain uses TRBV5-1 with TRBJ1-4, with 10 bases identical to TRBD1. Trimming took 5 bases from V and 5 from J; bases not matched to a gene: 6. Germline V gives CDR1 SGHRS, CDR2 YFSETQ. There are 15 residues in the CDR3.

The chain recombines TRBV4-1 with TRBJ2-5, with 9 bases aligning to TRBD2. Germline V gene data show CDR1 as MGHRA and CDR2 as YSYEKL. The CDR3 runs to 17 residues. V dropped 4 bases and J dropped 5; count of bases not matched to a gene: 14. In DNA form, the CDR3 reads TGCGCCAGCAGCCCCGGACTGGCGGGAGGGCCGAGGGAGACCCAGTACTTC. Protein product: CASSPGLAGGPRETQYF.

This clone appeared a single time. The CDR3 reads CASRRVQKGTEAFF. The CDR3 region has the DNA TGTGCCAGCAGGAGGGTCCAGAAAGGGACTGAAGCTTTCTTT. This chain connects TRBV2 to TRBJ1-1; no reliable D call. V dropped 6 bases and J dropped 5 bases, with 16 bases sitting between them. CDR1 is SNHLY and CDR2 is FYNNEI in the germline V gene. This CDR3 region has 14 residues.

The V and J genes are TRBV7-9 and TRBJ1-2; D might be TRBD1 (5 bases). With 5 bases removed from V and 4 bases from J, the gap between germline ends came to 14 bases. This CDR3 spans 14 amino acids. Germline V CDR1 and CDR2: SEHNR, FQNEAQ (reference sequence). The CDR3 spells CASSPTQELYGYTF. CDR3 nucleotide sequence: TGTGCCAGCAGCCCGACACAGGAGCTCTATGGCTACACCTTC.

The rearrangement links TRBV7-9 to TRBJ1-5; D uncertain. The CDR3 loop spans 12 amino acids. V was trimmed by 5 bases and J by 12 bases, leaving 14 bases between them. Germline CDR1 reads SEHNR; CDR2 reads FQNEAQ (reference sequence). Here the CDR3 reads CASSVDEKHQHF. The DNA for the CDR3 is TGTGCCAGCAGCGTAGATGAAAAGCACCAGCATTTT.

CDR3 sequence reads: CASTPVNTGELFF. CDR3 sequence (DNA): TGTGCCAGCACGCCGGTGAACACCGGGGAGCTGTTTTTT. This chain joins TRBV25-1 and TRBJ2-2; no clear D. The V and J ends lost 7 bases and 1 base respectively, with 7 bases between them. Germline V gene lookup returns CDR1 MGHDK and CDR2 SYGVNS. The CDR3 runs to 13 residues.

This rearrangement joins TRBV11-2 to TRBJ2-7, with TRBD2 as a possible D gene (5 bases). Deletions cut 5 bases from V and 6 bases from J, with 17 bases between. The CDR3 consists of 14 residues. Germline lookup yields CDR1 SGHAT and CDR2 FQNNGV. The CDR3 bases are TGTGCCAGCAGCCCCGACTACCGAGGCGGCGAGCAGTACTTC. Amino acids: CASSPDYRGGEQYF.

The chain couples TRBV28 to TRBJ1-5; 7 bases are shared with TRBD1. Germline CDR1 MDHEN, CDR2 SYDVKM. The CDR3 is 16 residues long. Trimming cost V 1 base and J 7 bases; bases outside gene matches: 10. Here the CDR3 DNA reads TGTGCCAGCAGTTTATCTCCCGGGACAGATGGGCAGCCCCAGCATTTT. Translated, it gives CASSLSPGTDGQPQHF. The full variable domain, completed using reference TRBV28 and TRBJ1-5, is DVKVTQSSRYLVKRTGEKVFLECVQDMDHENMFWYRQDPGLGLRLIYFSYDVKMKEKGDIPEGYSVSREKKERFSLILESASTNQTSMYLCASSLSPGTDGQPQHFGDGTRLSIL.

The chain recombines TRBV5-6 with TRBJ1-2; no firm D call. The CDR3 has 13 residues. Between the trimmed V and J ends, which lost 3 bases and 3 bases, there was a span of 9 bases. The germline gives CDR1 SGHDT, CDR2 YYEEEE. CDR3 nucleotide sequence: TGTGCCAGCAGCTCCCGGGATGACTATGGCTACACCTTC. Translating gives CASSSRDDYGYTF.

The chain combines TRBV27 with TRBJ2-7, with TRBD1 identical over 7 bases. Looked up from germline, CDR1 is MNHEY and CDR2 is SMNVEV (reference sequence). The V segment lost 5 bases and the J segment 1 base; nucleotides outside the gene matches: 14. This CDR3 spans 17 amino acids. In DNA form, the CDR3 reads TGTGCCAGCAGTCACTCGGACAGGCCCGTTGGGTCCTACGAGCAGTACTTC. This codes for CASSHSDRPVGSYEQYF.

The chain is built from TRBV5-1 and TRBJ2-3; TRBD1 agrees at 9 bases. Germline CDR1 reads SGHRS; CDR2 reads YFSETQ. The length of the CDR3 is 14 residues. The junction had 6 bases not matched to a gene; V was cut back by 4 bases and J by 6 bases. As DNA, the CDR3 is TGCGCCAGCAGCGGGGGACAGGGTATCGATACGCAGTATTTT. Translating it yields CASSGGQGIDTQYF.

This clone has only a few counts. The rearrangement links TRBV5-4 to TRBJ2-1; 8 nucleotides align to TRBD1. Germline V lookup: CDR1 SGHNT, CDR2 YYREEE (reference sequence). Losses at the gene ends were 0 bases for V and 9 bases for J; bases not matched to a gene: 8. The CDR3 is made up of 15 amino acids. The CDR3 nucleotides read TGTGCCAGCAGCTTGGCCTCTACAGGGGGAACTGAGCAGTTCTTC. Translating it yields CASSLASTGGTEQFF.

The V gene is TRBV11-2, the J gene TRBJ2-5; D not certain. The germline gives CDR1 SGHAT, CDR2 FQNNGV. The V and J ends lost 1 base and 0 bases respectively, with 12 bases between them. The CDR3 is made up of 16 amino acids. The CDR3 DNA is TGTGCCAGCAGCTTAGCCACAACGTCATACCAAGAGACCCAGTACTTC. Encoded protein: CASSLATTSYQETQYF. The variable domain in full, completed from reference TRBV11-2 and TRBJ2-5, reads EAGVAQSPRYKIIEKRQSVAFWCNPISGHATLYWYQQILGQGPKLLIQFQNNGVVDDSQLPKDRFSAERLKGVDSTLKIQPAKLEDSAVYLCASSLATTSYQETQYFGPGTRLLVL.

This clone has more than one count but fewer than ten. This chain uses TRBV27 with TRBJ2-7; no clear D. V was cut by 0 bases and J by 5 bases, with 11 bases left in between. Looked up from germline, CDR1 is MNHEY and CDR2 is SMNVEV (reference sequence). This CDR3 is built from 14 residues. The CDR3 reads CASSLSGVVHEQYF. Written as DNA, the CDR3 is TGTGCCAGCAGTTTATCAGGAGTAGTCCACGAGCAGTACTTC.